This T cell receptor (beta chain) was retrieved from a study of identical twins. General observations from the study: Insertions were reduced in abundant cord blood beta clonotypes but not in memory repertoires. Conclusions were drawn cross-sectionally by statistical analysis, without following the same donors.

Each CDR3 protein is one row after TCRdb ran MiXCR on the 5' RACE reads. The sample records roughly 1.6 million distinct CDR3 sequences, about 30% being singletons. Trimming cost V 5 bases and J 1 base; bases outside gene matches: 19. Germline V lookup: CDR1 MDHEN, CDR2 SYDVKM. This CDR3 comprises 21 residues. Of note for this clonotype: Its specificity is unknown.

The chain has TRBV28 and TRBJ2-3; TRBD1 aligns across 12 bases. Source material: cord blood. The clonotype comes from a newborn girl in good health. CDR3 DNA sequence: TGTGCCAGCAGTCTCGATCTTTACCGGGACAGGGGGCAGGTGGGCACAGATACGCAGTATTTT. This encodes CASSLDLYRDRGQVGTDTQYF.